Shown below are 30 T cell receptor beta chains from a single sample sequenced in a study of T-cell reconstitution after alpha-beta-depleted transplantation in children. A library of TCRbeta sequences, prepared with unique molecular identifiers, was generated. In TCRdb, the PCR reads were re-called with MiXCR into one record per CDR3 protein. The table includes some 600,000 distinct CDR3 sequences, 10% to 15% detected once. Sequenced here: PBMCs, mostly from graft donor cells, sampled 360 days after TCRalphabeta/CD19-depleted stem cell transplant. All receptors come from a male patient under 18 who had a stem cell transplant for acute myeloid leukemia, so the T cells may come from the graft donor.

This chain links TRBV25-1 with TRBJ2-7, with TRBD2 as a possible D gene (6 bases). V dropped 2 bases and J dropped 1 base, with 12 bases sitting between them. The CDR3 runs to 15 residues. CDR1 is MGHDK and CDR2 is SYGVNS in the germline V gene. The CDR3 spells CASSETAGRSYEQYF. The CDR3 DNA sequence: TGTGCCAGCAGTGAAACGGCGGGACGATCCTACGAGCAGTACTTC.

This clonotype came up a few times. This chain uses TRBV13 with TRBJ2-5; D uncertain. CDR3 length equals 15 residues. The germline CDR1 and CDR2 sequences are PRHDT and FYEKMQ (reference sequence). The V gene lost 2 bases and the J gene lost 4 bases, with 14 bases spanning the gap. CDR3 loop: CASSLRSTSRETQYF. The CDR3 coding sequence is TGTGCCAGCAGCTTAAGGTCCACGAGTCGAGAGACCCAGTACTTC.

This clonotype occurred many times. This chain connects TRBV5-1 to TRBJ2-5; D gene unclear. V gave up 3 bases and J gave up 3 bases, with 9 bases separating them. CDR3 length equals 13 residues. Germline CDR1 reads SGHRS; CDR2 reads YFSETQ. The CDR3 sequence: CASSSGRKETQYF. CDR3 nucleotide sequence: TGCGCCAGCAGCTCCGGACGTAAAGAGACCCAGTACTTC.

This clonotype was counted between two and nine times. V and J are TRBV7-3 and TRBJ2-3; 11 bases align to TRBD2. The J segment lost 6 bases and the V segment lost 1 base, leaving 12 bases of the junction unmatched. Germline CDR1 is SGHTA and CDR2 is FQGTGA. This CDR3 contains 18 residues. CDR3 coding DNA: TGTGCCAGCAGCTTAATCCCCCGTAGCGGGAGGGCCGTTGATACGCAGTATTTT. It translates to CASSLIPRSGRAVDTQYF.

This clonotype was seen repeatedly, ten times or more. This CDR3 reads CSARSGSQGYEQYF. As DNA, the CDR3 is TGCAGTGCGCGTAGCGGGAGTCAGGGATACGAGCAGTACTTC. The chain combines TRBV20-1 with TRBJ2-7; 9 positions match TRBD2. CDR3 length: 14 amino acids. Trimming took 6 bases from V and 4 from J; bases not matched to a gene: 10. Germline CDR1 reads DFQATT; CDR2 reads SNEGSKA (reference sequence).

This clonotype has a handful of counts. The chain recombines TRBV9 with TRBJ2-1; 7 positions match TRBD2. V shed 4 bases and J 7 bases; nucleotides not matched to a gene: 14. From germline, CDR1 is SGDLS and CDR2 YYNGEE. This CDR3 has 16 residues. CDR3 residues: CASSFPGTKKSNEQFF. CDR3 DNA sequence: TGTGCCAGCAGCTTCCCCGGGACTAAGAAATCGAATGAGCAGTTCTTC.

This clonotype came up many times. CDR3 region: CASSAGTRIGTYEQYF. CDR3 DNA: TGTGCCAGCAGCGCCGGAACTAGGATAGGTACCTACGAGCAGTACTTC. The gene calls are TRBV9 and TRBJ2-7; a weak D match, TRBD2 (5 bases). The germline V and J ends were trimmed by 3 bases and 2 bases, with 18 bases remaining between them. From germline, CDR1 is SGDLS and CDR2 YYNGEE. This CDR3 contains 16 residues.

This clonotype was recorded a few times. This chain connects TRBV6-2 or TRBV6-3 to TRBJ1-5; 9 nucleotides line up with TRBD1. The CDR3 runs 20 residues. Trimming cost V 6 bases and J 0 bases; bases outside gene matches: 18. In germline, CDR1 is MNHEY, CDR2 SVGEGT. The CDR3 sequence: CASSLYLIGTGSPSNQPQHF. The CDR3 DNA is TGTGCCAGCAGCCTCTATTTAATCGGGACAGGGAGTCCTAGCAATCAGCCCCAGCATTTT.

This clonotype has a handful of counts. The rearrangement links TRBV7-2 to TRBJ2-5; the match to TRBD2 covers 10 bases. CDR1 is SGHTA, CDR2 FQGNSA, per germline. The CDR3 extends over 16 amino acids. V was pared by 3 bases and J by 4 bases, with 8 bases of the junction left unmatched. CDR3 protein: CASSLLAGVSPETQYF. The CDR3 DNA is TGTGCCAGCAGCTTGCTAGCGGGAGTCTCTCCAGAGACCCAGTACTTC.

The chain has TRBV7-9 and TRBJ2-7; a weak D match, TRBD2 (6 bases). CDR3 length: 14 residues. The V and J ends lost 7 bases and 3 bases respectively, with 16 bases between them. Germline CDR1 is SEHNR and CDR2 is FQNEAQ (reference sequence). The CDR3 loop is CASTGAGWGYEQYF. For the CDR3, the DNA is TGTGCCAGCACCGGAGCGGGCTGGGGCTACGAGCAGTACTTC.

The gene calls are TRBV6-5 and TRBJ2-7; perhaps TRBD1 as D (6 bases). Per the germline V gene, CDR1 is MNHEY and CDR2 is SVGAGI. The CDR3 is 14 residues long. The V and J ends lost 2 bases and 0 bases respectively, with 8 bases between them. The CDR3 nucleotides read TGTGCCAGCAGTTACCTGGACAGCTCCTACGAGCAGTACTTC. It is translated as CASSYLDSSYEQYF.

This rearrangement joins TRBV15 to TRBJ2-7, with D unresolved. Per germline, CDR1 LNHNV and CDR2 YYDKDF (reference sequence). V dropped 0 bases and J dropped 6 bases, with 6 bases sitting between them. The CDR3 runs to 12 residues. The DNA for the CDR3 is TGTGCCACCAGCAGAGATGGGCCCGAGCAGTACTTC. This translates into CATSRDGPEQYF.

This clonotype was counted many times. The CDR3 DNA follows: TGTGCCAGCACTCAACTAGCGGGGGACACAGATACGCAGTATTTT. Protein product: CASTQLAGDTDTQYF. J is TRBJ2-3 and V is TRBV12-3 or TRBV12-4; 11 positions agree with TRBD2. After removal of 7 bases from V and 2 bases from J, the junction contained 5 bases not matched to a gene. The CDR3 extends over 15 amino acids.

The chain combines TRBV20-1 with TRBJ2-2, with TRBD2 matching over 7 bases. CDR3 size: 15 residues. Germline V CDR1 and CDR2: DFQATT, SNEGSKA (reference sequence). After removal of 3 bases from V and 7 bases from J, the junction contained 11 bases not matched to a gene. As DNA, the CDR3 is TGCAGTGCTAGTGGGCAGGGAGGGCTTGGCGGGGAGCTGTTTTTT. It is translated as CSASGQGGLGGELFF.

This clonotype came up many times. The chain is built from TRBV21-1 and TRBJ2-3; TRBD1 reflects the table's D call only, with no check against the DNA. TRBV21-1 is a known pseudogene. This CDR3 has 15 residues. The CDR3 DNA sequence: TGTGCCAGCAGCCCACAGGGGCTCCGGGCAGATACGCAGTATTTT. Its protein is CASSPQGLRADTQYF.

This clonotype was seen a few times. The chain is built from TRBV11-1 and TRBJ2-7, with 8 nucleotides matching TRBD2. With V trimmed by 3 bases and J by 2 bases, 3 bases remained unmatched. The CDR3 is 14 residues long. Germline CDR1 and CDR2: SGHAT and FQDESV (reference sequence). Here the CDR3 reads CASSFGTRTYEQYF. The CDR3 DNA reads TGTGCCAGCAGCTTTGGGACTAGGACCTACGAGCAGTACTTC.

The genes are TRBV7-3 and TRBJ2-2; 15 bases map to TRBD2. CDR3 size: 19 residues. The V gene's germline CDR1 is SGHTA and CDR2 FQGTGA. The V gene end was trimmed by 0 bases and the J gene end by 5 bases; junction bases not matched to a gene: 7. The CDR3 reads CASSLTGLAGGSRTGELFF. In DNA, the CDR3 is TGTGCCAGCAGCTTAACCGGACTAGCGGGAGGGTCAAGGACCGGGGAGCTGTTTTTT. The complete variable domain, with remaining parts taken from reference TRBV7-3 and TRBJ2-2, reads GAGVSQTPSNKVTEKGKYVELRCDPISGHTALYWYRQSLGQGPEFLIYFQGTGAADDSGLPNDRFFAVRPEGSVSTLKIQRTERGDSAVYLCASSLTGLAGGSRTGELFFGEGSRLTVL.

This clonotype was detected only a few times. The V gene is TRBV7-8, the J gene TRBJ2-5; D is possibly TRBD1 or TRBD2 (5 bases each). CDR1 SGHVS and CDR2 FQNEAQ come from the germline V gene. V was pared by 2 bases and J by 4 bases, with 17 bases between. The CDR3 is made up of 16 amino acids. The CDR3: CASSLYRRGPPETQYF. The CDR3 DNA is TGTGCCAGCAGCTTATATCGAAGGGGACCCCCAGAGACCCAGTACTTC.

J is TRBJ2-7 and V is TRBV7-9; D tentatively fits TRBD1 or TRBD2 (5 bases each). The CDR3 runs to 15 residues. Germline CDR1 and CDR2: SEHNR and FQNEAQ (reference sequence). The V end was cut by 2 bases, the J end by 5 bases, with 16 bases between. The CDR3 region has the DNA TGTGCCAGCAGCTTAACCCGGGGACCTTCGGACGAGCAGTACTTC. Encoded protein: CASSLTRGPSDEQYF.

The gene calls are TRBV4-3 and TRBJ2-1, with D hard to call. V gave up 1 base and J gave up 2 bases, with 12 bases separating them. This CDR3 is built from 16 residues. The germline gives CDR1 LGHNA, CDR2 YSLEER. The CDR3 nucleotides read TGCGCCAGCAGCCAAGGTCCCGGGTATACCTACAATGAGCAGTTCTTC. Its translation is CASSQGPGYTYNEQFF.

This clonotype showed up just a few times. The gene calls are TRBV4-3 and TRBJ2-2, with 10 bases lining up with TRBD2. J gave up 3 bases and V 2 bases, and 6 bases lay outside the gene matches. The CDR3 extends over 17 amino acids. CDR1 LGHNA and CDR2 YSLEER come from the germline V gene. CDR3 region: CASSQPSGSYDTGELFF. CDR3 sequence (DNA): TGCGCCAGCAGCCAACCTAGCGGGAGTTATGACACCGGGGAGCTGTTTTTT.

This clonotype was observed at least ten times. The V call is TRBV12-3 or TRBV12-4, the J call TRBJ2-1; 12 nucleotides align to TRBD2. The CDR3 is 15 residues long. J gave up 7 bases and V 5 bases, and 6 bases lay outside the gene matches. DNA for the CDR3: TGTGCCAGCAGTCGACTAGCGGGAGCACAAAATGAGCAGTTCTTC. Its protein product is CASSRLAGAQNEQFF.

The chain joins TRBV4-1 to TRBJ2-3; 8 bases are a match to TRBD1. Germline CDR1 and CDR2: MGHRA and YSYEKL. Trimming at V came to 0 bases and at J to 0 bases, leaving 17 bases not matched to a gene. This CDR3 region has 21 residues. CDR3 amino acids: CASSQEMVGRGLVGSTDTQYF. CDR3 sequence (DNA): TGCGCCAGCAGCCAAGAGATGGTGGGCAGGGGGCTTGTTGGTAGCACAGATACGCAGTATTTT.

This clonotype was seen a handful of times. This chain uses TRBV28 with TRBJ2-7; D possibly corresponds to TRBD1 (6 bases). CDR1 is MDHEN, CDR2 SYDVKM, per germline. CDR3 length equals 12 residues. Deletions cut 7 bases from V and 6 bases from J, with 13 bases between. Here the CDR3 DNA reads TGTGCCAGCACCGAAAAAGGGGGCGAGCAGTACTTC. Encoded protein: CASTEKGGEQYF.

The chain's CDR3 is CSASGRGPTDTQYF. The DNA for the CDR3 is TGCAGTGCTTCAGGTCGGGGCCCCACAGATACGCAGTATTTT. The J gene is TRBJ2-3, the V gene TRBV20-1, with D possibly being TRBD1 or TRBD2 (5 bases each). CDR3 length: 14 residues. V was pared by 5 bases and J by 2 bases, with 14 bases between. The germline V gene encodes CDR1 DFQATT and CDR2 SNEGSKA (reference sequence).

This clonotype was seen more than once but under ten times. The V gene is TRBV10-3, the J gene TRBJ2-7; TRBD1 is a possible D gene (5 bases). From germline, CDR1 is ENHRY and CDR2 SYGVKD. Trimming stripped 6 bases from V and 0 bases from J, with 12 bases between. The CDR3 extends over 14 amino acids. CDR3 bases: TGTGCCATCAGCCTGACAGCATCCTCCTACGAGCAGTACTTC. This codes for CAISLTASSYEQYF.

J is TRBJ2-3 and V is TRBV29-1; maybe TRBD1 (7 bases). Germline V gene data show CDR1 as SQVTM and CDR2 as ANQGSEA. This CDR3 has 16 amino acids. The ends were cut back, 5 bases at V and 3 bases at J, with 21 bases in the middle. The CDR3 DNA reads TGCAGCGTTCAGGGGGGCGCCGGTGGTTGGACAGATACGCAGTATTTT. This translates into CSVQGGAGGWTDTQYF.

V and J are TRBV5-5 and TRBJ2-1; TRBD1 is a possible D gene (5 bases). Per the germline V gene, CDR1 is SGHKS and CDR2 is YYEKEE (reference sequence). The ends were cut back, 1 base at V and 4 bases at J, with 12 bases in the middle. This CDR3 contains 15 residues. The CDR3 region is CASSLFYRGYNEQFF. Here the CDR3 DNA reads TGTGCCAGCAGCTTGTTCTATAGGGGATACAATGAGCAGTTCTTC.

In its sample, this clonotype was seen a few times. This rearrangement joins TRBV4-3 to TRBJ2-7, with D perhaps TRBD1 or TRBD2 (5 bases each). V shed 4 bases and J shed 2 bases, with 15 bases lying between them. Germline-derived CDR1 and CDR2 are LGHNA and YSLEER. The CDR3 runs 15 residues. CDR3 coding DNA: TGCGCCAGCAGCCGTCTCCGGGACGGAGCCTACGAGCAGTACTTC. This codes for CASSRLRDGAYEQYF.

This clonotype was seen ten or more times. V and J are TRBV30 and TRBJ2-1; D is ambiguous. This CDR3 comprises 10 residues. CDR1 GTSNPN and CDR2 SVGIG come from the germline V gene (reference sequence). Trimming pared 7 bases from V and 5 bases from J, leaving 6 bases between. CDR3 coding DNA: TGTGCCTCAACTCACAATGAGCAGTTCTTC. Its protein is CASTHNEQFF.